The 3 T cell receptor beta chains below all came from one sample that was sequenced in a study of shared clonotypes between healthy human individuals. Terminally differentiated effector memory CD45RA+ cells were left out of the naive CD8 fraction, which was CD45RO-negative and positively selected for CCR7. The protocol was immunoSEQ multiplex PCR, while the TCRdb copy is restricted to in-frame clones and leaves out a portion. The sample records about 2.1 million clones, around 93% being singletons. Sequenced input: naive CD8+ T cells from PBMCs. All receptors derive from a man in his late teens or twenties in good health. Some clones in this sample may be carry-over from other donors' samples.

The rearrangement links TRBV27 to TRBJ1-1; D is ambiguous. V gave up 3 bases and J gave up 10 bases, with 9 bases separating them. The CDR3 is 11 amino acids. Germline V gene data show CDR1 as MNHEY and CDR2 as SMNVEV (reference sequence). The CDR3 loop reads CASSFRGRAFF. In DNA form, the CDR3 reads TGTGCCAGCAGTTTTAGAGGGAGAGCTTTCTTT.

This rearrangement joins TRBV27 to TRBJ1-5; 9 positions match TRBD1. The junction had 3 bases not matched to a gene; V was cut back by 5 bases and J by 4 bases. Germline CDR1 reads MNHEY; CDR2 reads SMNVEV (reference sequence). This CDR3 is 14 amino acids long. DNA for the CDR3: TGTGCCAGCAGTGAAGACAGGGGGAATCAGCCCCAGCATTTT. Protein: CASSEDRGNQPQHF.

The rearrangement links TRBV10-1 to TRBJ2-7, with TRBD2 matching 7 bases. The CDR3 runs to 15 residues. In germline, CDR1 is WNHNN, CDR2 SYGVQD (reference sequence). The V gene end was trimmed by 3 bases and the J gene end by 2 bases; junction bases not matched to a gene: 7. The CDR3 nucleotides read TGCGCCAGCAGTGATGGTGCGGGAGAGGCCTACGAGCAGTACTTC. It specifies CASSDGAGEAYEQYF.